Listed below are T cell receptor beta chains from one sample, sequenced in a study of blood T cell repertoires in COVID-19. Using immunoSEQ multiplex PCR, the repertoire was profiled, and TCRdb retains in-frame clones only, with some absent. This sample has fewer than 180,000 clones, with 75% to 90% found just once. The sequencing input was peripheral blood. The receptors come from a man aged 65 to 79 with acute or convalescent COVID-19. CDR3s include the opening cysteine and the closing phenylalanine or tryptophan. The order of the fields is V gene, clone size, J gene, D gene, CDR3 protein, CDR3 DNA. A D gene is named only where the DNA matches it firmly. Clone size is given for some rows only: seen once, a few or many times, or a class if the clone is expanded.

V gene: TRBV7-2; clone size: .; J gene: TRBJ2-5; D gene: .; CDR3 protein: CASSLGRGETQYF; CDR3 DNA: TGTGCCAGCAGCTTAGGACGAGGGGAGACCCAGTACTTC
V gene: TRBV9; clone size: .; J gene: TRBJ2-5; D gene: TRBD2; CDR3 protein: CASSVGTSGETQYF; CDR3 DNA: TGTGCCAGCAGCGTAGGCACTAGCGGTGAGACCCAGTACTTC
V gene: TRBV30; clone size: .; J gene: TRBJ2-1; D gene: TRBD1; CDR3 protein: CAWRKGQGVPEQFF; CDR3 DNA: TGTGCCTGGAGGAAGGGACAGGGGGTTCCTGAGCAGTTCTTC
V gene: TRBV4-2; clone size: once; J gene: TRBJ2-7; D gene: TRBD2; CDR3 protein: CASSQMGGGDYEQYF; CDR3 DNA: TGTGCCAGCAGCCAGATGGGCGGGGGAGACTACGAGCAGTACTTC
V gene: TRBV5-1; clone size: .; J gene: TRBJ2-1; D gene: TRBD2; CDR3 protein: CASSRSGLAGDYNEQFF; CDR3 DNA: TGCGCCAGCAGCCGCTCCGGACTAGCGGGGGATTACAATGAGCAGTTCTTC
V gene: TRBV7-2; clone size: .; J gene: TRBJ2-3; D gene: .; CDR3 protein: CASSNPWTGTDTQYF; CDR3 DNA: TGTGCCAGCAGCAACCCGTGGACAGGCACAGATACGCAGTATTTT
V gene: TRBV7-8; clone size: .; J gene: TRBJ1-3; D gene: .; CDR3 protein: CASSPTLGQSIYF; CDR3 DNA: TGTGCCAGCAGCCCCACTCTCGGACAAAGCATATATTTT
V gene: TRBV19; clone size: .; J gene: TRBJ1-1; D gene: .; CDR3 protein: CASSIDLDGRRNTEAFF; CDR3 DNA: TGTGCCAGTAGTATAGATCTTGACGGGAGGAGGAACACTGAAGCTTTCTTT
V gene: TRBV28; clone size: .; J gene: TRBJ2-7; D gene: TRBD2; CDR3 protein: CASSPGLAGAYEQYF; CDR3 DNA: TGTGCCAGCAGCCCCGGACTAGCGGGGGCCTACGAGCAGTACTTC
V gene: TRBV7-8; clone size: .; J gene: TRBJ2-1; D gene: .; CDR3 protein: CASSSHRRESSYNEQFF; CDR3 DNA: TGTGCCAGCAGCTCCCATCGGAGGGAGAGCTCCTACAATGAGCAGTTCTTC
V gene: TRBV7-2; clone size: .; J gene: TRBJ2-1; D gene: TRBD2; CDR3 protein: CASSSPHFWAGGSYNEQFF; CDR3 DNA: TGTGCCAGCAGCTCCCCTCACTTTTGGGCGGGGGGCTCCTACAATGAGCAGTTCTTC
V gene: TRBV5-4; clone size: .; J gene: TRBJ2-1; D gene: .; CDR3 protein: CASSLVAGGAYNEQFF; CDR3 DNA: TGTGCCAGCAGCTTGGTCGCCGGGGGAGCCTACAATGAGCAGTTCTTC